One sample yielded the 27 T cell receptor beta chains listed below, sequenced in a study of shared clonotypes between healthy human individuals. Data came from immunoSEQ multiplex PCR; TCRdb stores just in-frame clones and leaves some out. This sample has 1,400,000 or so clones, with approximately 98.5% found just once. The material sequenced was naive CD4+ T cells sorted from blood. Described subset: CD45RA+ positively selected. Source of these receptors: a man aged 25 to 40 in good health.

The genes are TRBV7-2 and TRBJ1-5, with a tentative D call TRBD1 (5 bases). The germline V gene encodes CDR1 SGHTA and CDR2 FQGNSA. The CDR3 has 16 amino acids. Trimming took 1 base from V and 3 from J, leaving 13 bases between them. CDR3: CASSLEWQGPNQPQHF. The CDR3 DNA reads TGTGCCAGCAGCTTAGAGTGGCAGGGCCCCAATCAGCCCCAGCATTTT.

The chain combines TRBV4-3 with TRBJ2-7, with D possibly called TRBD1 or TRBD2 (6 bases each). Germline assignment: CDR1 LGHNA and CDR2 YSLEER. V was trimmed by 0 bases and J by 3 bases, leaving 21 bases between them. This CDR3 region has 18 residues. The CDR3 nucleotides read TGCGCCAGCAGCCAAGAAACTAGGGGGGCTTCCGGGATCTACGAGCAGTACTTC. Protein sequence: CASSQETRGASGIYEQYF.

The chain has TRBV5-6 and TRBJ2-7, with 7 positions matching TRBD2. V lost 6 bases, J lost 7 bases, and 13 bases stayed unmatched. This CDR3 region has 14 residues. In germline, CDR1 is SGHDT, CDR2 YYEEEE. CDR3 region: CASNPPGLFKEQYF. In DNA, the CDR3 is TGTGCCAGCAACCCTCCGGGACTATTTAAAGAGCAGTACTTC.

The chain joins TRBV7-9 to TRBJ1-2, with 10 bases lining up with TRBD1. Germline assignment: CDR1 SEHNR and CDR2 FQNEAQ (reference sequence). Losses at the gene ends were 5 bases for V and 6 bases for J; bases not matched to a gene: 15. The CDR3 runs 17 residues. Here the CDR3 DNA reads TGTGCCAGCAGCCTTGCTTCCGGACAGGGGGATATTCATGGCTACACCTTC. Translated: CASSLASGQGDIHGYTF.

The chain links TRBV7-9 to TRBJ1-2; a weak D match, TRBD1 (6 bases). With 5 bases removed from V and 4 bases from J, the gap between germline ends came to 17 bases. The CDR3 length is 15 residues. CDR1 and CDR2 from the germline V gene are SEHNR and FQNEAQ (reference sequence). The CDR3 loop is CASSIWTAPGYGYTF. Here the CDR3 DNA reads TGTGCCAGCAGCATATGGACAGCCCCGGGCTATGGCTACACCTTC.

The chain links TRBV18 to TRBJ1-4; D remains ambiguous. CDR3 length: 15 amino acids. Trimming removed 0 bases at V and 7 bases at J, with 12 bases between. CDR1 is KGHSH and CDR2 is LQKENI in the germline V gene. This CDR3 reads CASSPPSSRVEKLFF. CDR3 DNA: TGTGCCAGCTCACCACCCTCGTCACGGGTTGAAAAACTGTTTTTT.

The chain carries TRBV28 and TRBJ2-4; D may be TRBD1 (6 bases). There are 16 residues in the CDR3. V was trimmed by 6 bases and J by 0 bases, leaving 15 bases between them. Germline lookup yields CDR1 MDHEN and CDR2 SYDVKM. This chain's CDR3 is CASSDSGQLAKNIQYF. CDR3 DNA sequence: TGTGCCAGCAGCGACTCTGGACAGTTAGCCAAAAACATTCAGTACTTC.

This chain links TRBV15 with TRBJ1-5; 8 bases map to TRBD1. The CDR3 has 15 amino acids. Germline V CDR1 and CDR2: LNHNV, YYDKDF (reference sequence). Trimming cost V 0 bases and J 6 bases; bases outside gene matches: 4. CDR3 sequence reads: CATSRDRGQRQPQHF. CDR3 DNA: TGTGCCACCAGCAGAGACAGGGGGCAGCGTCAGCCCCAGCATTTT.

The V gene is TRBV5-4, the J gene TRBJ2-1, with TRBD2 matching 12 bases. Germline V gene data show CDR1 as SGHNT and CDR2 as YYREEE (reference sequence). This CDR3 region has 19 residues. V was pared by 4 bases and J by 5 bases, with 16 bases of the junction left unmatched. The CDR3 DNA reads TGTGCCAGCAGCCAAGGACTAGCGGGATTGGGGGCGGGGCACAATGAGCAGTTCTTC. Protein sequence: CASSQGLAGLGAGHNEQFF.

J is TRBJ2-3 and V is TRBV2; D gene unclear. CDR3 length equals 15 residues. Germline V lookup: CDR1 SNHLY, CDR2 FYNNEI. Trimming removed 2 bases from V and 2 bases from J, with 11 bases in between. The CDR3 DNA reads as TGTGCCAGCAGTGAAAGGGAAACCCTCACAGATACGCAGTATTTT. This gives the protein CASSERETLTDTQYF.

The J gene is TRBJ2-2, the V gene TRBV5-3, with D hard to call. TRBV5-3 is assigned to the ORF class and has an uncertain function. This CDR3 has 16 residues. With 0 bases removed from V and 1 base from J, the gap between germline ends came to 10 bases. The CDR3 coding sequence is TGTGCCAGAAGCTTGGGTATTGAAGAGAACACCGGGGAGCTGTTTTTT. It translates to CARSLGIEENTGELFF.

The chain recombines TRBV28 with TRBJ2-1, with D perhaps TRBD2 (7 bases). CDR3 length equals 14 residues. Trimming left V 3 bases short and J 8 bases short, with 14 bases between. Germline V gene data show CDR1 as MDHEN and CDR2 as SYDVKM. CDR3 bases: TGTGCCAGCAGTTTCAGGCAGGGGAGGGATGAGCAGTTCTTC. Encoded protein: CASSFRQGRDEQFF.

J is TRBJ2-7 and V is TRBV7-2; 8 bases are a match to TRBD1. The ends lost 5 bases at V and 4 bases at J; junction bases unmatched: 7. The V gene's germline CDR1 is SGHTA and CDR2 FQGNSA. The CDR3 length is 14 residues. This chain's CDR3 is CASSPDRARYEQYF. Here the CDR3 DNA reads TGTGCCAGCAGCCCGGACAGGGCGAGATACGAGCAGTACTTC.

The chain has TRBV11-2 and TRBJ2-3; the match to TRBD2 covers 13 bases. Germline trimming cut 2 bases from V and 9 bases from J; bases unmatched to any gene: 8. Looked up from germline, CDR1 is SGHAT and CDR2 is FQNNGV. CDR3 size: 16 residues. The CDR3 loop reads CASSLRLAGGVGTQYF. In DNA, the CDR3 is TGTGCCAGCAGCTTACGACTAGCGGGAGGTGTAGGCACGCAGTATTTT.

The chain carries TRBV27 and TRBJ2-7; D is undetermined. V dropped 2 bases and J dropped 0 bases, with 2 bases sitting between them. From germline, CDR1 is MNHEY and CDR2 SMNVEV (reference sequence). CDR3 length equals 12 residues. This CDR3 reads CASSLLSYEQYF. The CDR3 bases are TGTGCCAGCAGTTTACTCTCCTACGAGCAGTACTTC.

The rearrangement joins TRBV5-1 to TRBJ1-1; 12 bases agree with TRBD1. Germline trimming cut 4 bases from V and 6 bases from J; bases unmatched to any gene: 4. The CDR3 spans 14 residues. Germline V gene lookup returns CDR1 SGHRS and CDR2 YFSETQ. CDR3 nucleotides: TGCGCCAGCAGCAGGGACAGGGGGCGATCTGAAGCTTTCTTT. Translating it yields CASSRDRGRSEAFF.

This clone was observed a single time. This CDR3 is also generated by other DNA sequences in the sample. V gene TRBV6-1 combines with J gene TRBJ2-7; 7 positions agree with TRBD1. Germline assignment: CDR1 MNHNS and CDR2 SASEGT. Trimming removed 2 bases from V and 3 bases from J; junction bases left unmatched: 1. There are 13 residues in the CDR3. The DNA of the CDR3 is TGTGCCAGCAGTGAAACAGGGGTCTACGAGCAGTACTTC. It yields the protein CASSETGVYEQYF.

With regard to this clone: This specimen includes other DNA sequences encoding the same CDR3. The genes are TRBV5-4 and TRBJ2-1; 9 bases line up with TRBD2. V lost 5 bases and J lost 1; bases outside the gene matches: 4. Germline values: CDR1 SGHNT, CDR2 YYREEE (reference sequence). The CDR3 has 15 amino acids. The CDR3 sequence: CASSPTSGSYNEQFF. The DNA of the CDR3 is TGTGCCAGCAGTCCGACTAGCGGTTCCTACAATGAGCAGTTCTTC.

The CDR3 is CASSLLGVAAGPFF. The DNA for the CDR3 is TGTGCCAGCAGTTTACTGGGGGTCGCCGCCGGTCCGTTCTTC. The chain employs TRBV28 and TRBJ2-1, with D tentatively TRBD1 or TRBD2 (5 bases each). The germline CDR1 and CDR2 sequences are MDHEN and SYDVKM. This CDR3 has 14 residues. Trimming took off 2 bases at V and 15 bases at J, with 20 bases between the two ends.

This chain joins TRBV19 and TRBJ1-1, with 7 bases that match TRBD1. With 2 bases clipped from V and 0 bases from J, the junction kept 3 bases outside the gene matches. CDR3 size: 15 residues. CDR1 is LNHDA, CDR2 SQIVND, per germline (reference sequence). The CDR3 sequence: CASSITGQLNTEAFF. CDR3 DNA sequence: TGTGCCAGTAGTATAACGGGACAGTTGAACACTGAAGCTTTCTTT.

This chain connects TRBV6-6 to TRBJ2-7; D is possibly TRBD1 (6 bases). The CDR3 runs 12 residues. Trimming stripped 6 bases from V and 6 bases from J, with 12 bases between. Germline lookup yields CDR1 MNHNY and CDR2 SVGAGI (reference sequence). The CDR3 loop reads CASRQGRGEQYF. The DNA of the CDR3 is TGTGCCAGCAGACAGGGACGGGGCGAGCAGTACTTC.

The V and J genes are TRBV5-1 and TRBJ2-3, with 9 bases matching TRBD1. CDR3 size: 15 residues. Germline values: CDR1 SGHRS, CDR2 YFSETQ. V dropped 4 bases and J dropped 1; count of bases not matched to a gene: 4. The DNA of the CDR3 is TGCGCCAGCAGCACGGACAGGGGTGGCACAGATACGCAGTATTTT. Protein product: CASSTDRGGTDTQYF.

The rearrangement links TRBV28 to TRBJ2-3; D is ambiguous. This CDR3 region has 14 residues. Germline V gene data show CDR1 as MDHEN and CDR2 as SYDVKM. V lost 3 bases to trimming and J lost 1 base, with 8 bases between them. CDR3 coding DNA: TGTGCCAGCAGTTTGAGTACCCGCACAGATACGCAGTATTTT. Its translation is CASSLSTRTDTQYF.

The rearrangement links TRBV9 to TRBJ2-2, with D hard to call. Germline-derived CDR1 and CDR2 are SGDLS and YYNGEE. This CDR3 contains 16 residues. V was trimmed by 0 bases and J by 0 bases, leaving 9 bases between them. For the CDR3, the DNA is TGTGCCAGCAGCGTAGTCTCGACTGCGAACACCGGGGAGCTGTTTTTT. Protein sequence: CASSVVSTANTGELFF.

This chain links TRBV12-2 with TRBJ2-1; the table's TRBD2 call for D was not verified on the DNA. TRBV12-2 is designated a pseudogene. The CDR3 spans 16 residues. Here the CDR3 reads CASRLFSRETYNEQFF. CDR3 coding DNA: TGTGCAAGTCGCTTATTCTCGCGGGAAACCTACAATGAGCAGTTCTTC.

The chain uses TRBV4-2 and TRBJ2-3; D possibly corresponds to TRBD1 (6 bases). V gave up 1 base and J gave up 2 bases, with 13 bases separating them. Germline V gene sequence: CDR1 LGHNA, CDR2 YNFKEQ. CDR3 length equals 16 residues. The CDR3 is CASSQADRTNTDTQYF. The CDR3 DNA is TGTGCCAGCAGCCAAGCTGACAGGACAAACACAGATACGCAGTATTTT.

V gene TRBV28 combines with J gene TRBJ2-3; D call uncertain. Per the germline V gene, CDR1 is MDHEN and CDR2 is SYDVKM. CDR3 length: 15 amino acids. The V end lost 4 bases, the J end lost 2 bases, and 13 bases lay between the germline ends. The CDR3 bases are TGTGCCAGCAGTTCAGGATCCAGCCACACAGATACGCAGTATTTT. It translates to CASSSGSSHTDTQYF. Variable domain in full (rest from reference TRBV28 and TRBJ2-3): DVKVTQSSRYLVKRTGEKVFLECVQDMDHENMFWYRQDPGLGLRLIYFSYDVKMKEKGDIPEGYSVSREKKERFSLILESASTNQTSMYLCASSSGSSHTDTQYFGPGTRLTVL.